This T cell receptor (beta chain) came from a study of cytomegalovirus exposure and HLA in healthy donors. Study-level results: Rare TCR sequences dominated, though some public TCRs recurred in many donors.

V lost 8 bases, J lost 1 base, and 16 bases lay in between. This CDR3 has 15 residues. Germline-derived CDR1 and CDR2 are SGDLS and YYNGEE. PCR involved 60 Vbeta and 13 Jbeta primers. In the authors' workflow: As a later analysis found, there were around 86 million unique TCR beta chains, of which roughly 11 million were shared. Libraries were prepared by immunoSEQ multiplex PCR; TCRdb keeps only in-frame clonotypes and omits some of them. Clonal size and the V and J genes are those of that table, whereas D and trimming came from the DNA. The listing records nearly 200,000 clones. In regard to this clone: Its antigen is as yet unknown.

These donors, healthy bone marrow donors, were studied. Nominal health characterized the donors when sampled, though unrecorded immune exposures were likely. Sequenced: PBMCs. This clonotype originated in a boy younger than 18 in good health and CMV-seronegative. The chain is built from TRBV9 and TRBJ1-5; weak D call: TRBD1 (5 bases). The chain's CDR3 is CASSEWGESNQPQHF. Written as DNA, the CDR3 is TGTGCCAGTTCGGAATGGGGGGAGAGCAATCAGCCCCAGCATTTT.